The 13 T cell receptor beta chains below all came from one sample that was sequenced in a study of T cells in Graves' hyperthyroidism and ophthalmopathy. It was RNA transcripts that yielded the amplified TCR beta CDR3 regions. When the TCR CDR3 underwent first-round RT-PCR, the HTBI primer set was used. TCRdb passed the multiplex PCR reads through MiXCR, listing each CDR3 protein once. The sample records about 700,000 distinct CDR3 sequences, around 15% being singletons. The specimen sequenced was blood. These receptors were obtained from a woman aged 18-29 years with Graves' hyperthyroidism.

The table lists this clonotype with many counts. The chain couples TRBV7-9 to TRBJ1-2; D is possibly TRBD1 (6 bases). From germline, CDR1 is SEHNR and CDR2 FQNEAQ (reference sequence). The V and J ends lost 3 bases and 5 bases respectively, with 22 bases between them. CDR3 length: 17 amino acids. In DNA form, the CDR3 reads TGTGCCAGCAGCTTCGCCACGGCGGGGGCGGAGAGGTATGGCTACACCTTC. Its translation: CASSFATAGAERYGYTF.

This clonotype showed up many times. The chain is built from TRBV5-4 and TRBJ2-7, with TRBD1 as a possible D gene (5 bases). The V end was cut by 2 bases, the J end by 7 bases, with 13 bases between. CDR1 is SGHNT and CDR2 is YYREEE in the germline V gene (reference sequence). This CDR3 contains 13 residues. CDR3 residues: CASSFYLQGEQYF. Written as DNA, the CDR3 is TGTGCCAGCAGCTTCTATCTCCAGGGTGAGCAGTACTTC.

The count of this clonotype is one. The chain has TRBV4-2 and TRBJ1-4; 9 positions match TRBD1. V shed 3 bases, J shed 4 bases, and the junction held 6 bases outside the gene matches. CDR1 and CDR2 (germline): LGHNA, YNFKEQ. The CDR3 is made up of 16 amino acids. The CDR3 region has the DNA TGTGCCAGCAGCCAGCCGGACAGGGGAAATAATGAAAAACTGTTTTTT. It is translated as CASSQPDRGNNEKLFF.

CDR3 protein: CAWSAITHNEQFF. The DNA for the CDR3 is TGTGCCTGGAGTGCTATCACCCACAATGAGCAGTTCTTC. The rearrangement links TRBV30 to TRBJ2-1; D remains ambiguous. CDR1 and CDR2 from the germline V gene are GTSNPN and SVGIG (reference sequence). V was trimmed by 1 base and J by 5 bases, leaving 9 bases between them. The CDR3 is made up of 13 amino acids.

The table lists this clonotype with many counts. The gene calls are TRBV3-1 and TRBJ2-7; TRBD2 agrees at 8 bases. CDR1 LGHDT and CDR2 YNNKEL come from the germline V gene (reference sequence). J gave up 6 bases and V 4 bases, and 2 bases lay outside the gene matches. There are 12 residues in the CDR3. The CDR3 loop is CASSRLASEQYF. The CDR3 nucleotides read TGTGCCAGCAGCCGACTAGCGTCCGAGCAGTACTTC.

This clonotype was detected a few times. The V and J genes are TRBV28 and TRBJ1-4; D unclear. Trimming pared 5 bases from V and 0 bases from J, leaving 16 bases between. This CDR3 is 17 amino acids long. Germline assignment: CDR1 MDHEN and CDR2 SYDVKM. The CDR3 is CASSTNSADSTNEKLFF. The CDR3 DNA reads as TGTGCCAGCAGTACCAACAGTGCCGACTCAACTAATGAAAAACTGTTTTTT.

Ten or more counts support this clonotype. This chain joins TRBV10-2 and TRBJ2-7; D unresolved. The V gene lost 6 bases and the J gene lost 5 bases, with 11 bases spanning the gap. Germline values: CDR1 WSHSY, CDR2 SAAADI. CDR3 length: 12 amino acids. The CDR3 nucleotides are TGCGCCAGCAGGCAGGCTCCTAACGAGCAGTACTTC. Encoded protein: CASRQAPNEQYF.

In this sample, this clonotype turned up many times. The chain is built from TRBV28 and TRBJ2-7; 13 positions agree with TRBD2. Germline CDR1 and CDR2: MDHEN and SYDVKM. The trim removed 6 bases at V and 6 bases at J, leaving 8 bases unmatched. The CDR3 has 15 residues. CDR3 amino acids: CASSQLAGGPGEQYF. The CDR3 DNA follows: TGTGCCAGCAGCCAACTAGCGGGAGGGCCCGGCGAGCAGTACTTC.

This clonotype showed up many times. CDR3: CASRPGFSNQPQHF. For the CDR3, the DNA is TGTGCCAGCAGACCAGGCTTTAGCAATCAGCCCCAGCATTTT. The chain couples TRBV12-3 or TRBV12-4 to TRBJ1-5; D is ambiguous. Trimming removed 6 bases at V and 0 bases at J, with 9 bases between. The CDR3 has 14 amino acids.

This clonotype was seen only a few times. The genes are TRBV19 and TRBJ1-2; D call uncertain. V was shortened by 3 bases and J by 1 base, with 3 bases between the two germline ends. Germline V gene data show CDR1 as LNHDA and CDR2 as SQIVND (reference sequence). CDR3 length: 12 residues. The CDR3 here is CASSMDNYGYTF. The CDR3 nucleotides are TGTGCCAGTAGTATGGATAACTATGGCTACACCTTC.

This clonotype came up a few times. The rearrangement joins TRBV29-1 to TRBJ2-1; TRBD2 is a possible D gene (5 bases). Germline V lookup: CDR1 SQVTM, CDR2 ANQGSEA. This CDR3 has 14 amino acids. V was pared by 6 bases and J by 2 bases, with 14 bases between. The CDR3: CSVIGLGTYNEQFF. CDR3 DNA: TGCAGCGTCATCGGACTGGGGACCTACAATGAGCAGTTCTTC.

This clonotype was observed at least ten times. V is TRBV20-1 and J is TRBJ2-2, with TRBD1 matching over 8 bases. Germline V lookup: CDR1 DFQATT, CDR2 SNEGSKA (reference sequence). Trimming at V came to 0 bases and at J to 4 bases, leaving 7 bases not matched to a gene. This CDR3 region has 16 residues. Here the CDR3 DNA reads TGCAGTGCTAGAGATCCGGGACAGGCAATCACCGGGGAGCTGTTTTTT. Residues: CSARDPGQAITGELFF.

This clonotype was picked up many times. CDR3 in DNA: TGTGCCAGCAGCCGCGGGCAGACTAATGAAAAACTGTTTTTT. Residues: CASSRGQTNEKLFF. The chain recombines TRBV6-1 with TRBJ1-4; no clear D gene. Germline V gene sequence: CDR1 MNHNS, CDR2 SASEGT. Trimming stripped 6 bases from V and 2 bases from J, with 10 bases between. CDR3 size: 14 residues.